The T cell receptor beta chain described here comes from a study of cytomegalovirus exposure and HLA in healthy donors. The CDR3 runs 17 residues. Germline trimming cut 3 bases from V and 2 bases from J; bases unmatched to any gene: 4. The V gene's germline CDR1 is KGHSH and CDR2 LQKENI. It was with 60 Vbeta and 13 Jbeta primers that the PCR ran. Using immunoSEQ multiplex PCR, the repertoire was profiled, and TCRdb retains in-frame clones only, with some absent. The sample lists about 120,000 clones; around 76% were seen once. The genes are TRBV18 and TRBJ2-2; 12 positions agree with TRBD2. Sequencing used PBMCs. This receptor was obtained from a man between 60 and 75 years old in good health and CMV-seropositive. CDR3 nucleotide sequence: TGTGCCAGCTCACCCTTCGGACTAGCGGGAAACACCGGGGAGCTGTTTTTT. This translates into CASSPFGLAGNTGELFF.